This is a list of T cell receptor beta chains from one sample in a study of cytomegalovirus exposure and HLA in healthy donors. Repertoires were generated with immunoSEQ multiplex PCR, while TCRdb's copy carries only in-frame clones and drops some. The sample holds roughly 150,000 clones, around 80% seen once. Sequenced input: PBMCs. The receptors derive from a woman under 30 in good health and CMV-seronegative. Both conserved end residues are part of each CDR3. The order of the fields is J gene, clone size, D gene, V gene, CDR3 protein, CDR3 DNA. A D gene is named only where the DNA matches it firmly. Size is omitted from some rows. Given values are once, few, many or a class for expanded clones.

>TRBJ2-2|NA|TRBD2|TRBV27
CASSPRRGATGELFF
TGTGCCAGCAGTCCCCGGCGGGGGGCCACCGGGGAGCTGTTTTTT
>TRBJ1-2|NA|TRBD1|TRBV28
CASRERDRGYGYTF
TGTGCCAGCAGGGAACGGGACAGGGGCTATGGCTACACCTTC
>TRBJ1-5|NA|TRBD1|TRBV7-9
CASSSQGQPQHF
TGTGCCAGCAGTTCACAGGGGCAGCCCCAGCATTTT
>TRBJ1-2|few|NA|TRBV13
CASSLWGVTNYGYTF
TGTGCCAGCAGCTTATGGGGGGTGACTAACTATGGCTACACCTTC
>TRBJ1-2|NA|TRBD1|TRBV5-6
CASSFRGPDGYTF
TGTGCCAGCAGCTTCAGGGGGCCCGATGGCTACACCTTC
>TRBJ2-7|NA|TRBD1|TRBV6-6
CASSETGAIRYEQYF
TGTGCCAGCAGTGAGACAGGGGCCATCAGGTACGAGCAGTACTTC
>TRBJ2-1|NA|TRBD1|TRBV12-5
CASGLVGQPYNEQFF
TGTGCTAGTGGTTTGGTGGGACAGCCTTACAATGAGCAGTTCTTC
>TRBJ2-3|once|NA|TRBV19
CASSPTKRVTDTQYF
TGTGCCAGTAGTCCTACGAAGAGGGTCACAGATACGCAGTATTTT
>TRBJ2-7|NA|TRBD1|TRBV2
CASRLGQGVPYEQYF
TGTGCCAGCAGGTTGGGACAGGGTGTCCCCTACGAGCAGTACTTC
>TRBJ1-1|NA|NA|TRBV7-3
CASSLTAGSTEAFF
TGTGCCAGCAGCTTAACGGCAGGCAGCACTGAAGCTTTCTTT
>TRBJ1-3|NA|NA|TRBV5-1
CASRPGSSGNTIYF
TGCGCCAGCAGACCCGGGTCCTCTGGAAACACCATATATTTT
>TRBJ2-3|NA|TRBD2|TRBV10-3
CAISGGLAGGSTDTQYF
TGTGCCATCAGTGGGGGACTAGCGGGGGGTAGCACAGATACGCAGTATTTT
>TRBJ2-2|NA|TRBD1|TRBV5-1
CASSTWTGSVTGELFF
TGCGCCAGCAGCACCTGGACAGGGAGCGTAACCGGGGAGCTGTTTTTT
>TRBJ2-6|NA|NA|TRBV4-1
CASSQAAGASGANVLTF
TGCGCCAGCAGCCAAGCGGCGGGGGCCTCTGGGGCCAACGTCCTGACTTTC
>TRBJ2-5|NA|TRBD1|TRBV5-4
CASKIGPTGERQETQYF
TGTGCCAGCAAGATAGGACCCACAGGGGAGCGCCAAGAGACCCAGTACTTC